The rows below give T cell receptor beta chains drawn from one sample of a study of cytomegalovirus exposure and HLA in healthy donors. TCRdb's table, derived via immunoSEQ multiplex PCR, lists solely in-frame clones and lacks some. The repertoire includes some 100,000 clones, 70% to 80% of them detected once, and around 4.9% sits in the top ten. Sequencing was carried out using PBMCs. These receptors originate from a man between 50 and 59 years old in good health and CMV-seropositive. Each CDR3 is given without its conserved first and last residue. The D gene is left open where the match is weak. Clone size is stated in some rows and not others, as once, few, many or a class when expanded.

V,D,J,size,CDR3
TRBV6-1,-,-,-,ASSASQGYEQY
TRBV10-3,-,TRBJ2-7,-,AISESSQGYEQY
TRBV7-9,TRBD2,TRBJ2-3,few,ASSLDSSGTSVPDTQY
TRBV5-1,TRBD1,TRBJ1-2,-,ASSQGSTGGLSGYT
TRBV6-1,-,TRBJ1-2,few,ASSEAGDYGYT
TRBV19,-,TRBJ2-5,-,ASSTAQVSQVTQY
TRBV4-2,TRBD1,TRBJ2-1,-,ASSQPGQGGQQF
TRBV7-8,TRBD1,TRBJ2-6,-,ASSLQGVTSGANVLT
TRBV2,TRBD1,TRBJ1-5,-,ASHGTVNQPQH
TRBV6-1,-,TRBJ1-1,-,ASSDKHLNTEAF
TRBV5-1,TRBD1,TRBJ2-7,once,ASSLDGQGYEQY
TRBV6-5,TRBD1,TRBJ2-3,-,ASRAGTGRVDTQY
TRBV19,-,TRBJ1-3,-,ASSITGSGNTIY
TRBV6-5,TRBD1,TRBJ1-1,-,ASRVQGYNTEAF
TRBV28,-,TRBJ2-7,-,ASAGRISEQY
TRBV7-2,TRBD2,TRBJ2-7,-,ASNVAGETYEQY